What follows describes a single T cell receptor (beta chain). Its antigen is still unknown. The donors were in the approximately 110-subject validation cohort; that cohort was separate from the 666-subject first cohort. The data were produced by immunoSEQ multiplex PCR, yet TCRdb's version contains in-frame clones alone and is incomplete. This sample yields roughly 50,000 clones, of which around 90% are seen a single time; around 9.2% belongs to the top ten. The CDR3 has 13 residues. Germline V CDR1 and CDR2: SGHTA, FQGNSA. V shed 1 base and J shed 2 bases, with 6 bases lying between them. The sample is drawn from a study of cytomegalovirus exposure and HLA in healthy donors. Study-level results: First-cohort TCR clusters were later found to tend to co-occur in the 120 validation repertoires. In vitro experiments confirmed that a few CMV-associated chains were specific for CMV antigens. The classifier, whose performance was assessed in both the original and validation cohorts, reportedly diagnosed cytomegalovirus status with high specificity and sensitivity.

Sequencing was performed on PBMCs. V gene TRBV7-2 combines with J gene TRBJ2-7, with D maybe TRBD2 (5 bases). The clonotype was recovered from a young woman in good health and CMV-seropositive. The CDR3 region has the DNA TGTGCCAGCAGCTTAGGCGGGCCCTACGAGCAGTACTTC. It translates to CASSLGGPYEQYF.